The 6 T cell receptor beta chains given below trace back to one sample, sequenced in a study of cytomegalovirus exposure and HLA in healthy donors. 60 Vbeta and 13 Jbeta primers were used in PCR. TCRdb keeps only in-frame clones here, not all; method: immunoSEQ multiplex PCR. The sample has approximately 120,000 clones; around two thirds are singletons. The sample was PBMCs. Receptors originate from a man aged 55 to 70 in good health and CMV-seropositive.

The CDR3 protein is CASSIREVAEAFF. For the CDR3, the DNA is TGTGCCAGTAGTATTAGAGAGGTCGCTGAAGCTTTCTTT. The chain employs TRBV19 and TRBJ1-1; D not resolved. This CDR3 spans 13 amino acids. Deletions cut 3 bases from V and 6 bases from J, with 11 bases between. Germline lookup yields CDR1 LNHDA and CDR2 SQIVND (reference sequence).

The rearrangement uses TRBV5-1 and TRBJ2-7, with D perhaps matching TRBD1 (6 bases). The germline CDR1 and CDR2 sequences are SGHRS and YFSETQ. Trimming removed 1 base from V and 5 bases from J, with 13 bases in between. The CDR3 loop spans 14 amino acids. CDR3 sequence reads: CASSLRAGVDEQYF. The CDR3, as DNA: TGCGCCAGCAGCTTGAGGGCAGGGGTCGACGAGCAGTACTTC.

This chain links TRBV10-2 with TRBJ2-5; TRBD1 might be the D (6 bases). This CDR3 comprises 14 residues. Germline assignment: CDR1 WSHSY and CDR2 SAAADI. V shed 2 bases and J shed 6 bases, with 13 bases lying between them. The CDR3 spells CASSERRGGKTQYF. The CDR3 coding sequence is TGCGCCAGCAGTGAGCGCAGGGGTGGGAAGACCCAGTACTTC.

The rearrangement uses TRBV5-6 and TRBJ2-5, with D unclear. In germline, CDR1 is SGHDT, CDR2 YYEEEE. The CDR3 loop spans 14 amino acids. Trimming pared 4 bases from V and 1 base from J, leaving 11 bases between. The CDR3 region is CASSNTFLQETQYF. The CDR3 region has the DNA TGTGCCAGCAGCAACACATTCCTCCAAGAGACCCAGTACTTC.

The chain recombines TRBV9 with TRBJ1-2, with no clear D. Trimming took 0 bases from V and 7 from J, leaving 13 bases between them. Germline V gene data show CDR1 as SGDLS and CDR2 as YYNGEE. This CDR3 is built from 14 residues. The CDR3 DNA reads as TGTGCCAGCAGCGTAGATGGGTCGAGGGCTGGCTACACCTTC. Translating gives CASSVDGSRAGYTF.

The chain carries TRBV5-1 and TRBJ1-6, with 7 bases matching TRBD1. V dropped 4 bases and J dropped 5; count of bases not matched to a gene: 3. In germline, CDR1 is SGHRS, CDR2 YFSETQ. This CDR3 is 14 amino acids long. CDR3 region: CASSLGQNNSPLHF. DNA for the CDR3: TGCGCCAGCAGCCTGGGACAGAATAATTCACCCCTCCACTTT.